This record concerns one TCR beta chain sequence. Germline V lookup: CDR1 MNHNY, CDR2 SVGAGI (reference sequence). The ends lost 2 bases at V and 2 bases at J; junction bases unmatched: 4. This CDR3 is built from 15 residues. This entry is derived from a study of blood T cell repertoires in COVID-19. On the study more broadly: Sites across the United States, Italy and Spain contributed samples from acute and convalescent COVID-19. T cells, B-cell-depleted T cells, or PBMCs provided the cDNA or gDNA that served as material.

Per the original data handling: For nucleated cells, counts were estimated from reference gene primer amplification. Some clones are missing from TCRdb's copy, which holds only in-frame ones; the method was immunoSEQ multiplex PCR. The DNA gave D and trimming, while V, J and clone size come from that table. There are some 98,000 clones in the sample; roughly 80% occur only once, and about a tenth lies in the top ten. The chain carries TRBV6-6 and TRBJ2-5, with 8 positions matching TRBD1. This receptor was identified in a man between 70 and 80 years old with active or convalescent COVID-19. Sequencing was done on a sample of peripheral blood. The CDR3 spells CASSYPTGVQETQYF. CDR3 in DNA: TGTGCCAGCAGTTACCCGACAGGGGTTCAAGAGACCCAGTACTTC.